This T cell receptor beta chain was identified in a study of identical twins. Findings and caveats of the study: A partial confounding effect on zero-insertion analyses could come from invariant MAIT and iNKT cells.

The V gene's germline CDR1 is LGHDT and CDR2 YNNKEL (reference sequence). Trimming removed 4 bases at V and 5 bases at J, with 14 bases between. The CDR3 length is 14 residues. This clonotype was seen a handful of times. As yet, its antigen is unknown. A universal primer site was incorporated via template switching, and the cDNA contained unique molecular identifiers. One entry per CDR3 protein, called by TCRdb with MiXCR from the 5' RACE reads. Seen here are about 550,000 distinct CDR3 sequences, 20% to 25% observed once, and the top ten hold approximately 0.48%. With no exceptions, donors were healthy Caucasians. The same data also went into a second study, on yellow fever vaccine responses in identical twins.

Input material: CD4+ T cells sorted from blood. V usage is TRBV3-1 and J usage is TRBJ1-1; D call uncertain. The origin of this receptor is a woman younger than 30 in good health. CDR3 sequence: CASSPLAGGTEAFF. The CDR3, as DNA: TGTGCCAGCAGCCCCTTGGCGGGTGGAACTGAAGCTTTCTTT.